The 14 T cell receptor beta chains given below trace back to one sample, sequenced in a study of blood T cell repertoires in COVID-19. Profiled with immunoSEQ multiplex PCR; TCRdb holds only in-frame clones, not every one. The sample lists more than 400,000 clones, roughly 87% occurring once. The material sequenced was PBMCs or T cells enriched from blood (not recorded which). These receptors all stem from a young woman who had recovered from COVID-19.

The rearrangement uses TRBV30 and TRBJ1-1; D is uncertain. CDR1 is GTSNPN and CDR2 is SVGIG in the germline V gene (reference sequence). The CDR3 sequence is 14 residues long. The CDR3 region is CALKTGFAQNEAFF. DNA of the CDR3: TGTGCACTAAAGACGGGTTTTGCGCAAAATGAAGCTTTCTTT.

The CDR3 is CASSQEPGAKETQYF. CDR3 sequence (DNA): TGTGCCAGCAGCCAAGAGCCTGGGGCTAAAGAGACCCAGTACTTC. This chain connects TRBV3-1 (or the pseudogene TRBV3-2) to TRBJ2-5, with D possibly TRBD1 on 5 matching bases. CDR1 and CDR2 from the germline V gene are LGHDT and YNNKEL (reference sequence). The length of the CDR3 is 15 residues. V shed 0 bases and J shed 3 bases, with 11 bases lying between them.

V is TRBV5-4 and J is TRBJ1-1; TRBD1 matches 7 bases. V was clipped by 4 bases and J by 4 bases; unmatched bases: 7. CDR1 and CDR2 from the germline V gene are SGHNT and YYREEE (reference sequence). The CDR3 totals 14 residues. The chain's CDR3 is CASSPMTGSTEAFF. The DNA of the CDR3 is TGTGCCAGCAGCCCTATGACAGGGAGCACTGAAGCTTTCTTT.

This rearrangement joins TRBV10-3 to TRBJ1-1; TRBD1 aligns across 9 bases. CDR1 and CDR2 from the germline V gene are ENHRY and SYGVKD. The J segment lost 1 base and the V segment lost 5 bases, leaving 2 bases of the junction unmatched. CDR3 length: 14 amino acids. The CDR3 reads CAISYRGQNTEAFF. Here the CDR3 DNA reads TGTGCCATCAGTTACAGGGGGCAGAACACTGAAGCTTTCTTT.

The chain recombines TRBV29-1 with TRBJ1-1, with 10 bases identical to TRBD1. The germline CDR1 and CDR2 sequences are SQVTM and ANQGSEA. There are 14 residues in the CDR3. The junction had 7 bases not matched to a gene; V was cut back by 6 bases and J by 3 bases. CDR3 sequence: CSVQPGQGDTEAFF. The CDR3 DNA reads TGCAGCGTCCAACCCGGACAGGGGGACACTGAAGCTTTCTTT.

The V call is TRBV5-1, the J call TRBJ1-2, with D perhaps matching TRBD1 (6 bases). Trimming shortened V by 0 bases and J by 3 bases, and 12 bases separated the two germline ends. This CDR3 is 15 amino acids long. CDR1 and CDR2 from the germline V gene are SGHRS and YFSETQ. In DNA form, the CDR3 reads TGCGCCAGCAGCTTGGATGGGGGCTTAGACTATGGCTACACCTTC. It codes for CASSLDGGLDYGYTF.

The rearrangement links TRBV15 to TRBJ1-4; D unresolved. Germline loops: CDR1 LNHNV, CDR2 YYDKDF (reference sequence). The V and J ends lost 2 bases and 8 bases respectively, with 18 bases between them. This CDR3 contains 16 residues. The DNA of the CDR3 is TGTGCCACCAGCAGATTCCGGGTTCTTGAGGGAGAAAAACTGTTTTTT. Translated, it gives CATSRFRVLEGEKLFF. Based on the CDR3 plus reference TRBV15 and TRBJ1-4, the full variable domain is DAMVIQNPRYQVTQFGKPVTLSCSQTLNHNVMYWYQQKSSQAPKLLFHYYDKDFNNEADTPDNFQSRRPNTSFCFLDIRSPGLGDTAMYLCATSRFRVLEGEKLFFGSGTQLSVL.

This clone was found once. The chain employs TRBV4-1 and TRBJ1-2; D is unclear. The CDR3 sequence is 15 residues long. Germline loops: CDR1 MGHRA, CDR2 YSYEKL. Trimming left V 4 bases short and J 2 bases short, with 14 bases between. CDR3 sequence reads: CASSPILNTNYGYTF. Here the CDR3 DNA reads TGCGCCAGCAGCCCCATACTAAATACGAACTATGGCTACACCTTC.

This clone was detected once. The chain joins TRBV3-1 (or the pseudogene TRBV3-2) to TRBJ2-3, with D possibly TRBD2 on 5 matching bases. CDR1 LGHDT and CDR2 YNNKEL come from the germline V gene (reference sequence). Trimming stripped 2 bases from V and 6 bases from J, with 15 bases between. CDR3 size: 15 residues. For the CDR3, the DNA is TGTGCCAGCAGCCAATGGGAACTAGGAGCTGATACGCAGTATTTT. Translated, it gives CASSQWELGADTQYF.

This sequence joins TRBV6-5 and TRBJ2-7, with 9 bases aligning to TRBD1. The V gene's germline CDR1 is MNHEY and CDR2 SVGAGI. The V and J ends lost 2 bases and 3 bases, in that order; junction bases with no gene match: 5. The CDR3 runs 15 residues. The CDR3 bases are TGTGCCAGCAGTTACAGAGAGGACAGGGGCTACGAGCAGTACTTC. Its protein product is CASSYREDRGYEQYF.

The CDR3 coding sequence is TGCAGCGTTGAATTGGGACAGGGGGCTAATTTTGGTGAAAAACTGTTTTTT. It specifies CSVELGQGANFGEKLFF. The chain recombines TRBV29-1 with TRBJ1-4; TRBD1 agrees at 12 bases. Germline lookup yields CDR1 SQVTM and CDR2 ANQGSEA. V gave up 2 bases and J gave up 7 bases; unmatched junction bases: 11. The CDR3 is 17 residues long.

In its sample, this clone was seen a few times. V is TRBV11-2 and J is TRBJ2-2; 8 bases are a match to TRBD2. The J segment lost 5 bases and the V segment lost 4 bases, leaving 3 bases of the junction unmatched. The CDR3 has 14 residues. Per the germline V gene, CDR1 is SGHAT and CDR2 is FQNNGV. Written as DNA, the CDR3 is TGTGCCAGCAGCTCACGGGGGGGAACCGGGGAGCTGTTTTTT. Translated: CASSSRGGTGELFF.

The chain recombines TRBV5-1 with TRBJ1-2; possible D gene TRBD1, 6 bases. This CDR3 region has 13 residues. Trimming pared 4 bases from V and 5 bases from J, leaving 12 bases between. The germline CDR1 and CDR2 sequences are SGHRS and YFSETQ. Written as DNA, the CDR3 is TGCGCCAGCAGCGGCCCAGGGGAGTATGGCTACACCTTC. Translated, it gives CASSGPGEYGYTF.

This chain joins TRBV4-1 and TRBJ2-5; weak D call: TRBD1 (5 bases). The CDR3 has 16 residues. Germline V gives CDR1 MGHRA, CDR2 YSYEKL. V lost 0 bases and J 2 bases, leaving 13 bases between the germline ends. The DNA of the CDR3 is TGCGCCAGCAGCCAAGATGGCGACAGTCCTCAAGAGACCCAGTACTTC. It is translated as CASSQDGDSPQETQYF.